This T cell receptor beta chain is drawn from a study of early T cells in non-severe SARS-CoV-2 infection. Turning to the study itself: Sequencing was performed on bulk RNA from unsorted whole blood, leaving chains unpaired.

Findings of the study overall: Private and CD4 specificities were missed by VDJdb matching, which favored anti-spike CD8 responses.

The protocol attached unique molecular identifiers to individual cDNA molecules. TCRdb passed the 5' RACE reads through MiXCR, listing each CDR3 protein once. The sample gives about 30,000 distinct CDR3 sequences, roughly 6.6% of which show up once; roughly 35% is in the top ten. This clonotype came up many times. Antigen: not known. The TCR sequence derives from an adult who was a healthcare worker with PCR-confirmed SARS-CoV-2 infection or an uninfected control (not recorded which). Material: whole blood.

The CDR3 sequence: CASSLMRDFEQFF. In DNA form, the CDR3 reads TGTGCCAGCAGCCTTATGAGGGATTTTGAGCAGTTCTTC. This chain joins TRBV11-2 and TRBJ2-1; possibly TRBD2 for D (5 bases). CDR3 length: 13 residues. Germline V gene sequence: CDR1 SGHAT, CDR2 FQNNGV. Trimming removed 5 bases at V and 9 bases at J, with 14 bases between. The full variable domain, completed using reference TRBV11-2 and TRBJ2-1, is EAGVAQSPRYKIIEKRQSVAFWCNPISGHATLYWYQQILGQGPKLLIQFQNNGVVDDSQLPKDRFSAERLKGVDSTLKIQPAKLEDSAVYLCASSLMRDFEQFFGPGTRLTVL.